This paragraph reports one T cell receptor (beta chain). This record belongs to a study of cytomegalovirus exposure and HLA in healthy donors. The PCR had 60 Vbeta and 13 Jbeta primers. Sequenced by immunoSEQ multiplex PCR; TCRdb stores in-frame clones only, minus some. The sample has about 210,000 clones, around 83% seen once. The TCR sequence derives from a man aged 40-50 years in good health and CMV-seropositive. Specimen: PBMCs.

The DNA of the CDR3 is TGTGCCAGCAGTGAAGAGTTGGGCAGTAACTATGGCTACACCTTC. This gives the protein CASSEELGSNYGYTF. The chain uses TRBV6-1 and TRBJ1-2; D is unresolved. Trimming stripped 1 base from V and 1 base from J, with 10 bases between. Looked up from germline, CDR1 is MNHNS and CDR2 is SASEGT. The CDR3 spans 15 residues.